The present TCR beta chain was sequenced within a study of long-term antiretroviral therapy in people with HIV. Study conclusions and caveats: Within the repertoire, clones expanded before ART were dominant at all time points. ART preceded a rise in diversity that nonetheless stayed lower than in transplant donor controls.

The assay used was immunoSEQ (version v3.0), run at survey level. Some clones are missing from TCRdb's copy, which holds only in-frame ones; the method was immunoSEQ multiplex PCR. This sample has about 36,000 clones, with approximately 80% found just once. This CDR3 spans 15 amino acids. CDR1 and CDR2 (germline): LGHNA, YSLEER. V was clipped by 1 base and J by 1 base, with 5 bases between them. Details on this clone: Its antigen is unidentified. Within the sample, other DNA sequences also encode this same CDR3.

Per donor, at least one pre-ART and at least two post-ART PBMC samples were obtained. The United States was where all participants with HIV were treated. Sequenced here: unsorted PBMCs, sampled 0.6 years after starting antiretroviral therapy. This chain uses TRBV4-3 with TRBJ2-6; no definite D call. This TCR derives from a young man with HIV. This CDR3 reads CASSQGVSGANVLTF. CDR3 sequence (DNA): TGCGCCAGCAGCCAAGGGGTTTCTGGGGCCAACGTCCTGACTTTC.